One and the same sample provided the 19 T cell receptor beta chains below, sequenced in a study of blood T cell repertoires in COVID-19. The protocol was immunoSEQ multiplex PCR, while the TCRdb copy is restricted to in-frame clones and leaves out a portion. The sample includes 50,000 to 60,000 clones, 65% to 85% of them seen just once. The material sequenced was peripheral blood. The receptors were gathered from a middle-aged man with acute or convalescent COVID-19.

CDR3 protein: CASKDSNTGELFF. DNA for the CDR3: TGCGCCAGCAAGGACTCAAACACCGGGGAGCTGTTTTTT. The chain employs TRBV5-1 and TRBJ2-2, with D perhaps matching TRBD2 (5 bases). There are 13 residues in the CDR3. Germline V lookup: CDR1 SGHRS, CDR2 YFSETQ. With 6 bases removed from V and 2 bases from J, the gap between germline ends came to 8 bases.

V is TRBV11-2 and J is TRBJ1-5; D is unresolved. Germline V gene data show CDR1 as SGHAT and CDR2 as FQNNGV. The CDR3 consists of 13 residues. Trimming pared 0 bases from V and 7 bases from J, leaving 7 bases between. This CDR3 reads CASSLDPLQPQHF. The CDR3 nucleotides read TGTGCCAGCAGCTTAGACCCGTTGCAGCCCCAGCATTTT. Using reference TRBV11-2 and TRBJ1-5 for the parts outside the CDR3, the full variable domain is EAGVAQSPRYKIIEKRQSVAFWCNPISGHATLYWYQQILGQGPKLLIQFQNNGVVDDSQLPKDRFSAERLKGVDSTLKIQPAKLEDSAVYLCASSLDPLQPQHFGDGTRLSIL.

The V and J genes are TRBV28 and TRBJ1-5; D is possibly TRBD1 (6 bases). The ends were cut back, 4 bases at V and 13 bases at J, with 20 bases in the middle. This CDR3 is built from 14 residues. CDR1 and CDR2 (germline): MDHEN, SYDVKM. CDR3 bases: TGTGCCAGCAGTTCGACTTCCGTACAGGGAGTTCAGCATTTT. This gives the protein CASSSTSVQGVQHF.

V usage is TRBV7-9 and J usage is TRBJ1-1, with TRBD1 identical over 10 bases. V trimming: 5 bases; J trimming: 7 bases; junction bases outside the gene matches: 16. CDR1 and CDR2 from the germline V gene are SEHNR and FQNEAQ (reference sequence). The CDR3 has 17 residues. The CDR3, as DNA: TGTGCCAGCAGCGACCCGAGGGGCGCGACAGGGGGCGTTGAAGCTTTCTTT. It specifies CASSDPRGATGGVEAFF.

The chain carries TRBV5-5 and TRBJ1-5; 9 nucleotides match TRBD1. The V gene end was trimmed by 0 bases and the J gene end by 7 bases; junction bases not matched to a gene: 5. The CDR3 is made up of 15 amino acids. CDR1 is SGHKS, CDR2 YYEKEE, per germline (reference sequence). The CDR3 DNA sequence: TGTGCCAGCAGCTTGGCCGGGACAGGGTCCCAGCCCCAGCATTTT. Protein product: CASSLAGTGSQPQHF.

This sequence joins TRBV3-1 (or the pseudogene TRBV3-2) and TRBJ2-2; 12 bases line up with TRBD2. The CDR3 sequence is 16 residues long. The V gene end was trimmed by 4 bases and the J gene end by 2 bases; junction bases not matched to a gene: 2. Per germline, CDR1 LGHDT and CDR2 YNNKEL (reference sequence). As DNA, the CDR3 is TGTGCCAGCAGCCTCGGACTAGCGGGAAACACCGGGGAGCTGTTTTTT. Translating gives CASSLGLAGNTGELFF.

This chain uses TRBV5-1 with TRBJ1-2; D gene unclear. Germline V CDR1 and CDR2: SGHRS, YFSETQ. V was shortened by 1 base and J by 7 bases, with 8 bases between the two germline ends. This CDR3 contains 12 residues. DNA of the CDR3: TGCGCCAGCAGCTTGACTAGTGGTGGCTACACCTTC. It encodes CASSLTSGGYTF. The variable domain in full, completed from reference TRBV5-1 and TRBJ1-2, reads KAGVTQTPRYLIKTRGQQVTLSCSPISGHRSVSWYQQTPGQGLQFLFEYFSETQRNKGNFPGRFSGRQFSNSRSEMNVSTLELGDSALYLCASSLTSGGYTFGSGTRLTVV.

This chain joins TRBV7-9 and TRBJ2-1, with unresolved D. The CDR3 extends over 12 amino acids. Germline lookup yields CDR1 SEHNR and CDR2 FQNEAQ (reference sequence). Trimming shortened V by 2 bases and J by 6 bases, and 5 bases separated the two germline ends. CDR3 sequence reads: CASSLSRNEQFF. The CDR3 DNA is TGTGCCAGCAGCTTATCCCGCAATGAGCAGTTCTTC.

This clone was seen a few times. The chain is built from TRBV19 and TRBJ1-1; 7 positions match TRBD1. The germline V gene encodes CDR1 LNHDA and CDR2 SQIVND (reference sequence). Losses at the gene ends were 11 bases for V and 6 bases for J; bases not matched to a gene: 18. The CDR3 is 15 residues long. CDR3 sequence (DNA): TGTGCCGTGTCCTCGTCGACAGGGTTTAGTGCTGAAGCTTTCTTT. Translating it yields CAVSSSTGFSAEAFF. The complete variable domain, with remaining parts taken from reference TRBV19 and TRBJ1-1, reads DGGITQSPKYLFRKEGQNVTLSCEQNLNHDAMYWYRQDPGQGLRLIYYSQIVNDFQKGDIAEGYSVSREKKESFPLTVTSAQKNPTAFYLCAVSSSTGFSAEAFFGQGTRLTVV.

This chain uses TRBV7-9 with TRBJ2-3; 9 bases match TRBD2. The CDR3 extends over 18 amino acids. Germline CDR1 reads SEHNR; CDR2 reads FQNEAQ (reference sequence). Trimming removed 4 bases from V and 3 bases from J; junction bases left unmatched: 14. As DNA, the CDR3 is TGTGCCAGCAGCTGGGACCTCTCGGAAGCGGGGGGTACAGATACGCAGTATTTT. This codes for CASSWDLSEAGGTDTQYF.

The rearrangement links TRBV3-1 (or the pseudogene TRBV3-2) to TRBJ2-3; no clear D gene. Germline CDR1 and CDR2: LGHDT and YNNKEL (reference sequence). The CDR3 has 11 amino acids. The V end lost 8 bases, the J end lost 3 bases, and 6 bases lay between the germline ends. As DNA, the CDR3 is TGTGCCAGCCTCGGGACAGATACGCAGTATTTT. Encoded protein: CASLGTDTQYF.

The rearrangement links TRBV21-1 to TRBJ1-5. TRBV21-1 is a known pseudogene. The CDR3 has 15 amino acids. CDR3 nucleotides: TGTGCCAGCAGAGGAGGACCCAGGAGGAATCAGCCCCAGCATTTT. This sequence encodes CASRGGPRRNQPQHF.

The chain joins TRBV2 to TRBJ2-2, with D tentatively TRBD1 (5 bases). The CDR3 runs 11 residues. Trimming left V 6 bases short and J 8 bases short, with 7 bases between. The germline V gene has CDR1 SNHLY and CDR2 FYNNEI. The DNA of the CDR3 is TGTGCCAGCAGCAGGGAAGGGGAGCTGTTTTTT. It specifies CASSREGELFF.

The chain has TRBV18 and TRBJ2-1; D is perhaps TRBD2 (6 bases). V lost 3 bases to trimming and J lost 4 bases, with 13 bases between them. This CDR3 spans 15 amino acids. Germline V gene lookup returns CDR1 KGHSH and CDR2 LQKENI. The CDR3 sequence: CASSPGVGSYNEQFF. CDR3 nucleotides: TGTGCCAGCTCACCGGGTGTCGGGAGTTACAATGAGCAGTTCTTC. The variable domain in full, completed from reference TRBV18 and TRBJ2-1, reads NAGVMQNPRHLVRRRGQEARLRCSPMKGHSHVYWYRQLPEEGLKFMVYLQKENIIDESGMPKERFSAEFPKEGPSILRIQQVVRGDSAAYFCASSPGVGSYNEQFFGPGTRLTVL.

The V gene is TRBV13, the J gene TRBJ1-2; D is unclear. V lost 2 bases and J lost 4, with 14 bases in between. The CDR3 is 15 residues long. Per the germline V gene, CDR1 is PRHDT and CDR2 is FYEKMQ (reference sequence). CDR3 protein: CASSLRGGKGYGYTF. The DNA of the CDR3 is TGTGCCAGCAGCTTACGAGGAGGGAAAGGCTATGGCTACACCTTC.

CDR3: CASSENRGYQETQYF. CDR3 coding DNA: TGTGCCAGCAGTGAGAACAGGGGGTACCAAGAGACCCAGTACTTC. The chain joins TRBV6-1 to TRBJ2-5; 8 nucleotides align to TRBD1. Per germline, CDR1 MNHNS and CDR2 SASEGT. This CDR3 contains 15 residues. V lost 3 bases and J lost 0; bases outside the gene matches: 3.

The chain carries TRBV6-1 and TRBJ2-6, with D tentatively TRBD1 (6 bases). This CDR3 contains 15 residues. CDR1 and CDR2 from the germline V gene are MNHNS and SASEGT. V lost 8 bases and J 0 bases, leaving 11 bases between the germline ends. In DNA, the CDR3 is TGTGCCAGCTGGGACATCCTCTCTGGGGCCAACGTCCTGACTTTC. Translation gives CASWDILSGANVLTF.

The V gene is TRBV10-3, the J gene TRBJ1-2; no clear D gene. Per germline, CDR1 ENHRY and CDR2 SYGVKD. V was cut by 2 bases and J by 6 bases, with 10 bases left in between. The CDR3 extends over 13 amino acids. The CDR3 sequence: CAISEAAVNGYTF. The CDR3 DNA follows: TGTGCCATCAGTGAGGCGGCAGTCAATGGCTACACCTTC.

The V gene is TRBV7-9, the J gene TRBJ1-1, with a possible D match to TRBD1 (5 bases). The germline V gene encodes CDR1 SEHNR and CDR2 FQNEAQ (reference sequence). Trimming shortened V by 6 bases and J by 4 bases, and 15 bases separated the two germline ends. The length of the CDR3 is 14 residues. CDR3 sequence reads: CASRIAGGGTEAFF. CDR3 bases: TGTGCCAGCAGAATTGCTGGGGGAGGCACTGAAGCTTTCTTT.